This TCR beta chain was observed in a study of blood T cell repertoires in COVID-19. Study-level information: Sites across the United States, Italy and Spain contributed samples from acute and convalescent COVID-19.

V lost 6 bases and J lost 2, with 16 bases in between. Germline V lookup: CDR1 MNHEY, CDR2 SMNVEV (reference sequence). The CDR3 is made up of 15 amino acids. How the authors handled the data: Estimation of nucleated cell counts relied on the amplification of reference gene primers. Clones were read by immunoSEQ multiplex PCR, and TCRdb kept only the in-frame ones, dropping some. Clone size and the V and J calls come from that table; the DNA yielded D and trimming. The sample has about 110,000 clones; approximately 82% are singletons. The sequenced sample was peripheral blood. The receptor was derived from a woman older than 75 with active or convalescent COVID-19. The chain recombines TRBV27 with TRBJ1-1, with D possibly being TRBD1 (5 bases). The CDR3 loop reads CASRHQGALNTEAFF. CDR3 nucleotide sequence: TGTGCCAGCAGGCACCAAGGGGCCCTAAACACTGAAGCTTTCTTT.